These 30 T cell receptor beta chains share one sample of origin, sequenced in a study of shared clonotypes between healthy human individuals. Sequencing was performed with immunoSEQ multiplex PCR; in TCRdb, only in-frame clones are kept and a portion is missing. Of approximately 1,500,000 clones listed, approximately 97% are singletons. The sequenced sample was naive CD4+ T cells sorted from blood. This sample's subset: CD45RA+ positively selected. These receptors were collected from a man aged 25-40 years in good health.

The chain uses TRBV19 and TRBJ2-7; TRBD1 aligns across 8 bases. This CDR3 region has 14 residues. Germline values: CDR1 LNHDA, CDR2 SQIVND (reference sequence). V gave up 4 bases and J gave up 5 bases; unmatched junction bases: 7. CDR3 sequence (DNA): TGTGCCAGTAGTACGGGACAGGTGAACCACGAGCAGTACTTC. Translating gives CASSTGQVNHEQYF. Looking up the rest from reference TRBV19 and TRBJ2-7 gives the full variable domain: DGGITQSPKYLFRKEGQNVTLSCEQNLNHDAMYWYRQDPGQGLRLIYYSQIVNDFQKGDIAEGYSVSREKKESFPLTVTSAQKNPTAFYLCASSTGQVNHEQYFGPGTRLTVT.

The sample holds one count of this clone. The CDR3 here is CASSLTGRKSSGANVLTF. CDR3 coding DNA: TGTGCCAGCAGCTTGACGGGCAGAAAGAGCTCTGGGGCCAACGTCCTGACTTTC. The chain links TRBV5-4 to TRBJ2-6; D is unresolved. The CDR3 extends over 18 amino acids. The V end lost 1 base, the J end lost 0 bases, and 14 bases lay between the germline ends. Looked up from germline, CDR1 is SGHNT and CDR2 is YYREEE (reference sequence). The complete variable domain, with remaining parts taken from reference TRBV5-4 and TRBJ2-6, reads ETGVTQSPTHLIKTRGQQVTLRCSSQSGHNTVSWYQQALGQGPQFIFQYYREEENGRGNFPPRFSGLQFPNYSSELNVNALELDDSALYLCASSLTGRKSSGANVLTFGAGSRLTVL.

This chain uses TRBV7-2 with TRBJ2-1, with a possible D match to TRBD2 (5 bases). The CDR3 extends over 12 amino acids. V was cut by 5 bases and J by 9 bases, with 11 bases left in between. Germline CDR1 reads SGHTA; CDR2 reads FQGNSA. In DNA, the CDR3 is TGTGCCAGCAGCCCTCGGGCGGGTGAGCAGTTCTTC. Translation: CASSPRAGEQFF.

This clone occurred once. The J gene is TRBJ1-1, the V gene TRBV10-2; TRBD1 agrees at 7 bases. This CDR3 has 15 amino acids. The germline gives CDR1 WSHSY, CDR2 SAAADI. V was clipped by 4 bases and J by 1 base; unmatched bases: 6. This CDR3 is CASSGFGQANTEAFF. The CDR3 region has the DNA TGCGCCAGCAGTGGTTTCGGACAGGCGAACACTGAAGCTTTCTTT.

Only one count was recorded for this clone. In nucleotides, the CDR3 is TGCGCCAGCAGCCAAGGGCGGGCGGGAGGAGGTGTCGGGGAGCTGTTTTTT. It yields the protein CASSQGRAGGGVGELFF. The chain combines TRBV4-3 with TRBJ2-2; 8 positions match TRBD2. The CDR3 sequence is 17 residues long. Trimming took 1 base from V and 7 from J; bases not matched to a gene: 11. Germline V lookup: CDR1 LGHNA, CDR2 YSLEER.

The rearrangement links TRBV5-1 to TRBJ2-7; a possible D gene is TRBD1 (5 bases). Looked up from germline, CDR1 is SGHRS and CDR2 is YFSETQ. This CDR3 comprises 12 residues. Trimming removed 5 bases from V and 3 bases from J, with 9 bases in between. The DNA of the CDR3 is TGCGCCAGCAGGGGGCTGGACTACGAGCAGTACTTC. Translating gives CASRGLDYEQYF. The full variable domain, rest sourced from reference TRBV5-1 and TRBJ2-7, is KAGVTQTPRYLIKTRGQQVTLSCSPISGHRSVSWYQQTPGQGLQFLFEYFSETQRNKGNFPGRFSGRQFSNSRSEMNVSTLELGDSALYLCASRGLDYEQYFGPGTRLTVT.

This clone has just a few counts. The chain couples TRBV6-5 to TRBJ1-2; 10 bases are a match to TRBD1. CDR3 size: 14 residues. Looked up from germline, CDR1 is MNHEY and CDR2 is SVGAGI. After removal of 2 bases from V and 8 bases from J, the junction contained 5 bases not matched to a gene. CDR3: CASSYLDRGRGYTF. The CDR3 DNA sequence: TGTGCCAGCAGTTACCTCGACAGGGGGCGCGGCTACACCTTC.

The chain uses TRBV6-1 and TRBJ2-7, with 7 positions matching TRBD2. CDR1 and CDR2 from the germline V gene are MNHNS and SASEGT. J was trimmed by 3 bases and V by 2 bases; bases with no gene match: 10. The CDR3 has 16 amino acids. CDR3 amino acids: CASSEMRGGRFYEQYF. For the CDR3, the DNA is TGTGCCAGCAGTGAAATGCGGGGAGGGAGGTTCTACGAGCAGTACTTC.

V gene TRBV5-1 combines with J gene TRBJ2-6, with D possibly matching TRBD1 (6 bases). Trimming shortened V by 4 bases and J by 1 base, and 15 bases separated the two germline ends. Germline loops: CDR1 SGHRS, CDR2 YFSETQ. This CDR3 contains 17 residues. The CDR3 region has the DNA TGCGCCAGCAGCCCCGGGACACTTCCTTCTGGGGCCAACGTCCTGACTTTC. It codes for CASSPGTLPSGANVLTF. The complete variable domain, with remaining parts taken from reference TRBV5-1 and TRBJ2-6, reads KAGVTQTPRYLIKTRGQQVTLSCSPISGHRSVSWYQQTPGQGLQFLFEYFSETQRNKGNFPGRFSGRQFSNSRSEMNVSTLELGDSALYLCASSPGTLPSGANVLTFGAGSRLTVL.

This clone was detected only a few times. The CDR3 region has the DNA TGTGCCAGCAGCTTAGGGCGGCTAGCTACAGATACGCAGTATTTT. Residues: CASSLGRLATDTQYF. The V and J genes are TRBV7-9 and TRBJ2-3, with D possibly being TRBD2 (5 bases). The CDR3 is 15 amino acids. Germline assignment: CDR1 SEHNR and CDR2 FQNEAQ (reference sequence). The germline V and J ends were trimmed by 1 base and 3 bases, with 11 bases remaining between them.

V gene TRBV6-1 combines with J gene TRBJ2-1, with D unresolved. The CDR3 runs 14 residues. CDR1 is MNHNS and CDR2 is SASEGT in the germline V gene. The V end was cut by 1 base, the J end by 3 bases, with 7 bases between. The CDR3 DNA is TGTGCCAGCAGTGAAGAGGAGTTCTACAATGAGCAGTTCTTC. This codes for CASSEEEFYNEQFF.

The rearrangement links TRBV5-1 to TRBJ2-3; 14 bases align to TRBD2. CDR3 length equals 16 residues. Germline V CDR1 and CDR2: SGHRS, YFSETQ. Trimming removed 2 bases from V and 4 bases from J; junction bases left unmatched: 3. CDR3 sequence reads: CASSLGTSGSSDTQYF. The CDR3 bases are TGCGCCAGCAGCTTAGGGACTAGCGGGAGCTCAGATACGCAGTATTTT.

CDR3 nucleotide sequence: TGCGCCAGCAGCCTGGCTGGAGCGGGAGCCCACGAGCAGTACTTC. Encoded protein: CASSLAGAGAHEQYF. The rearrangement links TRBV5-1 to TRBJ2-7; 8 nucleotides match TRBD2. The germline gives CDR1 SGHRS, CDR2 YFSETQ. The CDR3 spans 15 residues. J lost 5 bases, V lost 4 bases, and 11 bases had no gene match.

The chain is built from TRBV20-1 and TRBJ2-1; 8 positions agree with TRBD2. Per germline, CDR1 DFQATT and CDR2 SNEGSKA (reference sequence). CDR3 size: 11 residues. Losses at the gene ends were 3 bases for V and 9 bases for J; bases not matched to a gene: 1. The CDR3 sequence is CSARRGAEQFF. CDR3 bases: TGCAGTGCTAGGCGGGGGGCTGAGCAGTTCTTC.

The V and J genes are TRBV27 and TRBJ2-1; tentatively, D is TRBD2 (5 bases). Germline CDR1 and CDR2: MNHEY and SMNVEV (reference sequence). Trimming cost V 4 bases and J 6 bases, with 16 bases left between them. There are 15 residues in the CDR3. The DNA of the CDR3 is TGTGCCAGCAGTTGGTCGAGTAGCGCCGTCAATGAGCAGTTCTTC. Its protein product is CASSWSSSAVNEQFF.

V is TRBV28 and J is TRBJ1-1; 8 positions agree with TRBD1. Germline V gives CDR1 MDHEN, CDR2 SYDVKM. This CDR3 region has 16 residues. Trimming at V came to 6 bases and at J to 0 bases, leaving 9 bases not matched to a gene. The CDR3 DNA reads TGTGCCAGCAGAACCCCCGGGACAGGAATGAACACTGAAGCTTTCTTT. It yields the protein CASRTPGTGMNTEAFF.

This chain links TRBV5-1 with TRBJ2-7, with D perhaps matching TRBD2 (7 bases). Deletions cut 0 bases from V and 3 bases from J, with 13 bases between. The CDR3 runs 15 residues. Germline V gene sequence: CDR1 SGHRS, CDR2 YFSETQ. CDR3 bases: TGCGCCAGCAGCTTGGAAGGGGGGGCAAACTACGAGCAGTACTTC. This codes for CASSLEGGANYEQYF.

This chain links TRBV18 with TRBJ2-1; perhaps TRBD2 as D (6 bases). V was shortened by 1 base and J by 4 bases, with 11 bases between the two germline ends. From germline, CDR1 is KGHSH and CDR2 LQKENI. The CDR3 spans 15 residues. CDR3 DNA: TGTGCCAGCTCACCACTTAGCGGCCAATACAATGAGCAGTTCTTC. It specifies CASSPLSGQYNEQFF.

The DNA of the CDR3 is TGTGCCAGCAGCTTAGAAGAGGGATCGATTGGGTATGGCTACACCTTC. Its translation is CASSLEEGSIGYGYTF. The rearrangement uses TRBV7-2 and TRBJ1-2, with D hard to call. CDR1 and CDR2 from the germline V gene are SGHTA and FQGNSA. Trimming shortened V by 1 base and J by 5 bases, and 17 bases separated the two germline ends. The CDR3 contains 16 residues.

The CDR3 loop is CASSPLRTGGPGGELFF. CDR3 sequence (DNA): TGTGCCAGCTCACCCCTTCGGACAGGGGGCCCAGGCGGGGAGCTGTTTTTT. The chain is built from TRBV18 and TRBJ2-2; 11 nucleotides match TRBD1. CDR1 is KGHSH and CDR2 is LQKENI in the germline V gene. Trimming removed 3 bases from V and 7 bases from J; junction bases left unmatched: 10. CDR3 size: 17 residues.

This clone was seen only once. This chain joins TRBV12-5 and TRBJ2-1; TRBD2 aligns across 11 bases. Germline V gene sequence: CDR1 LGHNT, CDR2 FRNRAP. Trimming took 3 bases from V and 0 from J; bases not matched to a gene: 4. The length of the CDR3 is 17 residues. The CDR3 nucleotides read TGTGCTAGTGGTTTTACTACTAGCGGGAGCTCCTACAATGAGCAGTTCTTC. This translates into CASGFTTSGSSYNEQFF.

This sequence joins TRBV9 and TRBJ2-7, with 7 bases that match TRBD2. Trimming took 1 base from V and 2 from J; bases not matched to a gene: 6. The CDR3 has 15 amino acids. Germline CDR1 is SGDLS and CDR2 is YYNGEE. The CDR3 DNA reads TGTGCCAGCAGCGTAAAACCGGGAGGACCCTACGAGCAGTACTTC. Amino acid sequence: CASSVKPGGPYEQYF.

The chain has TRBV19 and TRBJ1-5, with D uncertain. The CDR3 consists of 16 residues. Trimming cost V 2 bases and J 1 base, with 12 bases left between them. Germline CDR1 is LNHDA and CDR2 is SQIVND (reference sequence). The CDR3 reads CASSIWSVGSNQPQHF. In DNA, the CDR3 is TGTGCCAGTAGTATATGGAGCGTCGGGAGCAATCAGCCCCAGCATTTT.

This rearrangement joins TRBV4-3 to TRBJ2-1; perhaps TRBD2 as D (6 bases). Germline lookup yields CDR1 LGHNA and CDR2 YSLEER. CDR3 length equals 16 residues. The V end was cut by 0 bases, the J end by 0 bases, with 9 bases between. CDR3 coding DNA: TGCGCCAGCAGCCAAGAGGCGGGGAACTCCTACAATGAGCAGTTCTTC. Protein product: CASSQEAGNSYNEQFF.

This clone was counted once. The J gene is TRBJ2-3, the V gene TRBV5-1; 13 nucleotides align to TRBD2. Germline CDR1 reads SGHRS; CDR2 reads YFSETQ. V lost 0 bases and J lost 3; bases outside the gene matches: 4. This CDR3 region has 17 residues. This CDR3 is CASSLGTSGSGTDTQYF. CDR3 sequence (DNA): TGCGCCAGCAGCTTGGGGACTAGCGGGAGTGGGACAGATACGCAGTATTTT.

CDR3 sequence (DNA): TGCGCCAGCAGCTCGGGAGAATCTGGAAACACCATATATTTT. It encodes CASSSGESGNTIYF. This rearrangement joins TRBV5-1 to TRBJ1-3; no reliable D call. Trimming took off 3 bases at V and 1 base at J, with 8 bases between the two ends. Germline lookup yields CDR1 SGHRS and CDR2 YFSETQ. The CDR3 spans 14 residues.

The chain couples TRBV21-1 to TRBJ1-5. TRBV21-1 is a known pseudogene. The CDR3 has 16 residues. The CDR3 reads CASTLKGVPQNQPQHF. The DNA of the CDR3 is TGTGCCAGCACCCTAAAGGGCGTGCCGCAAAATCAGCCCCAGCATTTT.

This chain uses TRBV27 with TRBJ2-1, with D possibly TRBD1 on 7 matching bases. There are 17 residues in the CDR3. Trimming shortened V by 2 bases and J by 7 bases, and 21 bases separated the two germline ends. Per germline, CDR1 MNHEY and CDR2 SMNVEV (reference sequence). In DNA, the CDR3 is TGTGCCAGCAGTTTAACCCGCCCTGGAGGGACAGATAATGAGCAGTTCTTC. Translated: CASSLTRPGGTDNEQFF.

Regarding this clone: The same CDR3 can be traced to other DNA sequences in this sample. The chain joins TRBV18 to TRBJ2-1; D is unresolved. The V end lost 1 base, the J end lost 10 bases, and 5 bases lay between the germline ends. The CDR3 is 11 residues long. Germline CDR1 KGHSH, CDR2 LQKENI. The CDR3 loop reads CASSPQGEQFF. The CDR3 coding sequence is TGTGCCAGCTCACCACAGGGAGAGCAGTTCTTC.

The chain joins TRBV15 to TRBJ2-2, with D tentatively TRBD2 (6 bases). CDR1 and CDR2 from the germline V gene are LNHNV and YYDKDF (reference sequence). V was cut by 1 base and J by 0 bases, with 9 bases left in between. CDR3 length: 16 residues. CDR3 protein: CATSRGWGANTGELFF. CDR3 DNA sequence: TGTGCCACCAGCAGAGGATGGGGGGCGAACACCGGGGAGCTGTTTTTT.